This entry features one T cell receptor beta chain sequence. These data come from a study of blood T cell repertoires in COVID-19. V lost 0 bases and J lost 11; bases outside the gene matches: 11. From germline, CDR1 is LGHNA and CDR2 YSLEER. The CDR3 totals 17 residues. Authors' processing steps: By means of reference gene primer amplification, nucleated cell counts were estimated. This table comes from immunoSEQ multiplex PCR, and its TCRdb copy is limited to in-frame clones, with some not included. V and J calls and clone size are those listed in that table; D and trimming were worked out from the DNA. The sample has around 60,000 clones; 81% are singletons.

The clonotype was recovered from a woman over 75 with active or convalescent COVID-19. The specimen sequenced was peripheral blood. The chain employs TRBV4-3 and TRBJ2-1, with TRBD2 matching over 12 bases. The CDR3 coding sequence is TGCGCCAGCAGCCAAGATCAGCCTAGCGGGGGGGTTGTAAAGCAGTTCTTC. It yields the protein CASSQDQPSGGVVKQFF.